The 11 T cell receptor beta chains below come from one sample, sequenced in a study of cytotoxic CD8 clonotypes in ibrutinib-treated CLL. The repertoire was sequenced with immunoSEQ multiplex PCR; TCRdb's copy has only in-frame clones and lacks some. In the table there are roughly 180,000 clones, over 60% of which are singletons. This specimen was PBMCs, taken after 24 months of ibrutinib treatment. These TCRs come from a human donor with chronic lymphocytic leukemia.

This clone was recorded only once. This rearrangement joins TRBV2 to TRBJ2-5, with a weak D call TRBD1 (5 bases). The CDR3 spans 15 residues. Between the trimmed V and J ends, which lost 2 bases and 1 base, there was a span of 11 bases. CDR1 and CDR2 from the germline V gene are SNHLY and FYNNEI. CDR3 in amino acids: CASSEIGAGQETQYF. The CDR3 DNA follows: TGTGCCAGCAGTGAAATAGGGGCCGGCCAAGAGACCCAGTACTTC. Using reference TRBV2 and TRBJ2-5 for the parts outside the CDR3, the full variable domain is EPEVTQTPSHQVTQMGQEVILRCVPISNHLYFYWYRQILGQKVEFLVSFYNNEISEKSEIFDDQFSVERPDGSNFTLKIRSTKLEDSAMYFCASSEIGAGQETQYFGPGTRLLVL.

This clone came up once. The chain is built from TRBV5-4 and TRBJ2-1, with unresolved D. Trimming stripped 4 bases from V and 10 bases from J, with 12 bases between. The CDR3 extends over 12 amino acids. Looked up from germline, CDR1 is SGHNT and CDR2 is YYREEE (reference sequence). The CDR3 here is CASSTLTREQFF. The CDR3 coding sequence is TGTGCCAGCAGCACCTTGACCCGGGAGCAGTTCTTC.

V gene TRBV29-1 combines with J gene TRBJ2-5; D is possibly TRBD1 (5 bases). V gave up 1 base and J gave up 3 bases, with 6 bases separating them. The CDR3 spans 12 residues. Germline V gene lookup returns CDR1 SQVTM and CDR2 ANQGSEA. The CDR3 nucleotides are TGCAGCGTTGAAGGACAGAAAGAGACCCAGTACTTC. This codes for CSVEGQKETQYF.

The chain couples TRBV7-9 to TRBJ2-3; TRBD2 matches at 12 bases. With V trimmed by 5 bases and J by 4 bases, 7 bases remained unmatched. This CDR3 contains 16 residues. Germline CDR1 and CDR2: SEHNR and FQNEAQ (reference sequence). Here the CDR3 DNA reads TGTGCCAGCAGCCAGACGACTAGCGGGAGCCCAGATACGCAGTATTTT. Protein product: CASSQTTSGSPDTQYF.

The chain is built from TRBV4-2 and TRBJ2-7, with D perhaps matching TRBD1 (5 bases). V lost 0 bases, J lost 6 bases, and 12 bases lay in between. This CDR3 spans 14 amino acids. Germline-derived CDR1 and CDR2 are LGHNA and YNFKEQ. The CDR3 DNA follows: TGTGCCAGCAGCCAAGATGTTTCCAGGGTCGAGCAGTACTTC. This translates into CASSQDVSRVEQYF.

The CDR3 DNA reads TGTGCCAGCAGTGAGATGATAAACACCGGGGAGCTGTTTTTT. This gives the protein CASSEMINTGELFF. The chain joins TRBV6-4 to TRBJ2-2; D not resolved. Germline V gene data show CDR1 as MRHNA and CDR2 as SNTAGT. The V and J ends lost 3 bases and 2 bases respectively, with 7 bases between them. This CDR3 comprises 14 residues.

The chain links TRBV7-6 to TRBJ1-3, with D unresolved. The germline CDR1 and CDR2 sequences are SGHVS and FNYEAQ. V was trimmed by 1 base and J by 0 bases, leaving 7 bases between them. The CDR3 sequence is 15 residues long. As DNA, the CDR3 is TGTGCCAGCAGCTTAGGGGTAGCCTCTGGAAACACCATATATTTT. It specifies CASSLGVASGNTIYF.

The CDR3 is CASSLVRLAESYNEQFF. CDR3 bases: TGTGCCAGCAGCTTAGTCCGACTAGCGGAATCCTACAATGAGCAGTTCTTC. V gene TRBV7-2 combines with J gene TRBJ2-1, with 9 bases lining up with TRBD2. The CDR3 sequence is 17 residues long. V shed 1 base and J 1 base; nucleotides not matched to a gene: 5. Germline loops: CDR1 SGHTA, CDR2 FQGNSA. Complete variable domain (other parts from reference TRBV7-2 and TRBJ2-1): GAGVSQSPSNKVTEKGKDVELRCDPISGHTALYWYRQSLGQGLEFLIYFQGNSAPDKSGLPSDRFSAERTGGSVSTLTIQRTQQEDSAVYLCASSLVRLAESYNEQFFGPGTRLTVL.

The chain carries TRBV6-5 and TRBJ2-7; 12 bases align to TRBD2. Germline V gene sequence: CDR1 MNHEY, CDR2 SVGAGI. V lost 6 bases to trimming and J lost 6 bases; unmatched junction nucleotides: 6. This CDR3 has 14 residues. CDR3 coding DNA: TGTGCCAGCAGCCCCACTAGCGGGAGGTTCGAGCAGTACTTC. Translated: CASSPTSGRFEQYF.

The J gene is TRBJ2-3, the V gene TRBV5-1; 8 bases map to TRBD1. Germline CDR1 reads SGHRS; CDR2 reads YFSETQ. After removal of 4 bases from V and 3 bases from J, the junction contained 13 bases not matched to a gene. The CDR3 sequence is 17 residues long. For the CDR3, the DNA is TGCGCCAGCAGCAGACAGGGGAGCCGGGGTGGGACAGATACGCAGTATTTT. Its protein product is CASSRQGSRGGTDTQYF.

This clone occurred once. V gene TRBV6-5 combines with J gene TRBJ1-1; 7 nucleotides match TRBD1. Germline CDR1 and CDR2: MNHEY and SVGAGI. V lost 0 bases and J lost 7; bases outside the gene matches: 2. The CDR3 has 13 amino acids. The DNA for the CDR3 is TGTGCCAGCAGTTACTCATGGGACAGTGAAGCTTTCTTT. Translated: CASSYSWDSEAFF.